This T cell receptor (beta chain) derives from a study of blood T cell repertoires in COVID-19. Study background: In each case, the material was cDNA or gDNA derived from T cells, B-cell-depleted T cells, or PBMCs.

The CDR3 has 18 residues. Looked up from germline, CDR1 is KGHSH and CDR2 is LQKENI. V dropped 4 bases and J dropped 4; count of bases not matched to a gene: 13. Seattle researchers signed up patients amid active infection and tracked them longitudinally. The method was immunoSEQ multiplex PCR; TCRdb's version includes in-frame clones alone and lacks a portion of them. This repertoire shows fewer than 350,000 clones, 88% found once; its top ten account for about 1.5%. The genes are TRBV18 and TRBJ2-2; TRBD2 matches 9 bases. Sequencing used peripheral blood. The source is a woman aged 25-40 years with COVID-19, enrolled during active disease. CDR3 nucleotide sequence: TGTGCCAGCTCACTACTAGGAGCGGGGGGCAGAAGCACCGGGGAGCTGTTTTTT. Translation: CASSLLGAGGRSTGELFF.